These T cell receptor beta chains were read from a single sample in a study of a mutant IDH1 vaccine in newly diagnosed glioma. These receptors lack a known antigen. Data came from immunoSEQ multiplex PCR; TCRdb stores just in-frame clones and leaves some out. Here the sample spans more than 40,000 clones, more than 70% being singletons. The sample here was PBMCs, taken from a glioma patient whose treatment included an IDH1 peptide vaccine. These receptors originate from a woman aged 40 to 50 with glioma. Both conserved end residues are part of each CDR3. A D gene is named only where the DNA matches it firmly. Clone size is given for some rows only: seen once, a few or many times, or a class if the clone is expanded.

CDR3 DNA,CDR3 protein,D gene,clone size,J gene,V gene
TGCGCCAGCAGCTTGGAGGGACTCAGGGAAGAAAAACTGTTTTTT,CASSLEGLREEKLFF,NA,NA,TRBJ1-4,TRBV5-1
TGTGCCAGCAGTGAATACGGGGGGTCGGTCGCTGGAAACACCATATATTTT,CASSEYGGSVAGNTIYF,NA,NA,TRBJ1-3,TRBV25-1
TGTGCCAGCAGGGGCGTGGGACTTCTCTACGAGCAGTACTTC,CASRGVGLLYEQYF,NA,NA,TRBJ2-7,TRBV6-1
TGTGCCACCAGCGCGCAGGGCTATGGCTACACCTTC,CATSAQGYGYTF,NA,once,TRBJ1-2,TRBV15
TGCAGCGTCCGTCGGCTTTCAGGGACAGATACGCAGTATTTT,CSVRRLSGTDTQYF,NA,NA,TRBJ2-3,TRBV29-1
TGTGCCAGCAGCTATTTAGGGGGCAACACTGAAGCTTTCTTT,CASSYLGGNTEAFF,TRBD1,NA,TRBJ1-1,TRBV11-2
TGCGCCAGCAGCCAAGAATGGACCGACAGTTTTGGTGGCTACACCTTC,CASSQEWTDSFGGYTF,NA,NA,TRBJ1-2,TRBV4-3
TGTGCCAGCAGCCGGGACCAGCCTGGGGCCAACGTCCTGACTTTC,CASSRDQPGANVLTF,NA,NA,TRBJ2-6,TRBV5-4
TGCAGCGTTGCGGGGGCCACAGATACGCAGTATTTT,CSVAGATDTQYF,NA,NA,TRBJ2-3,TRBV29-1
TGTGCCAGCAGTGAAGGACAGAAAGACTTCTATGGCTACACCTTC,CASSEGQKDFYGYTF,NA,NA,TRBJ1-2,TRBV9
TGTGCCAGCTCACCCACGACAGGGTCCACAGATACGCAGTATTTT,CASSPTTGSTDTQYF,TRBD1,NA,TRBJ2-3,TRBV18
TGTGCCAGCAGCTTAATCGGGGAGCCCTACGAGCAGTACTTC,CASSLIGEPYEQYF,NA,NA,TRBJ2-7,TRBV5-5
TGCGCCAGCAGCCCCGACGGACAGGGCTATGGCTACACCTTC,CASSPDGQGYGYTF,TRBD1,once,TRBJ1-2,TRBV5-1
TGTGCCAGCAGTGAACACGAGACCCAGTACTTC,CASSEHETQYF,NA,NA,TRBJ2-5,TRBV2
TGCGCCAGCACGGGCTCTGGAAACACCATATATTTT,CASTGSGNTIYF,NA,NA,TRBJ1-3,TRBV5-1
TGTGCCTGGAGTGTTCAGGCCCAAGAGACCCAGTACTTC,CAWSVQAQETQYF,NA,NA,TRBJ2-5,TRBV30
TGTGCCAGCAGTGAAGAGGACGGAAGCTCTGGAAACACCATATATTTT,CASSEEDGSSGNTIYF,NA,few,TRBJ1-3,TRBV2
TGTGCCAGCAGTGAATCTGGGGAGAACACTGAAGCTTTCTTT,CASSESGENTEAFF,NA,NA,TRBJ1-1,TRBV25-1
TGTGCCAGTATCCCGGGACAGAACTACAATGAGCAGTTCTTC,CASIPGQNYNEQFF,TRBD1,NA,TRBJ2-1,TRBV19
TGTGCCAGCAGTGAAGTTGGCGGAAACTATGGCTACACCTTC,CASSEVGGNYGYTF,NA,large,TRBJ1-2,TRBV6-1
TGCGCCAGCTACATGGGGGGACAAGCCTACGAGCAGTACTTC,CASYMGGQAYEQYF,NA,NA,TRBJ2-7,TRBV5-1
TGCGCCAGCAGCCAAGATGCTGAGCTCAGGGGCTACACCTTC,CASSQDAELRGYTF,NA,NA,TRBJ1-2,TRBV4-1
TGTGCCAGCAGCACAGACTACACTGAAGCTTTCTTT,CASSTDYTEAFF,NA,few,TRBJ1-1,TRBV2
TGTGCCAGTAGTCTAAAGACTAGAGGAGCAGATACGCAGTATTTT,CASSLKTRGADTQYF,NA,NA,TRBJ2-3,TRBV19
TGCGCCAGCAGCTTCTCCGGGAATCAGCCCCAGCATTTT,CASSFSGNQPQHF,NA,NA,TRBJ1-5,TRBV5-1
TGTGCCAGCAGTTTGTCAAGAGATACGCAGTATTTT,CASSLSRDTQYF,NA,once,TRBJ2-3,TRBV27
TGCGCCAGCAGCGAAGCGGGGGGGTGGAACACTGAAGCTTTCTTT,CASSEAGGWNTEAFF,NA,once,TRBJ1-1,TRBV4-1
TGTGCCTGGAGTGCAGGGACAGGGTCCTATGGCTACACCTTC,CAWSAGTGSYGYTF,TRBD1,few,TRBJ1-2,TRBV30
TGTGCCATCAGTGATCCCGCTCTCTCCTACGAGCAGTACTTC,CAISDPALSYEQYF,NA,NA,TRBJ2-7,TRBV10-3
TGTGCCAGCTCATGGGGGAACTCACCCCTCCACTTT,CASSWGNSPLHF,NA,NA,TRBJ1-6,TRBV18
TGTGCCTTCCGAACAGGGGGGAATCAGCCCCAGCATTTT,CAFRTGGNQPQHF,TRBD1,NA,TRBJ1-5,TRBV30
TGTGCCAGCAGCTTAGTTGGCAGGGGGTCAGATACGCAGTATTTT,CASSLVGRGSDTQYF,TRBD1,NA,TRBJ2-3,TRBV7-2
TGTGCCAGCAGCCCATTCCGAGCCACAGGGGGCAATCAGCCCCAGCATTTT,CASSPFRATGGNQPQHF,TRBD1,NA,TRBJ1-5,TRBV7-6
TGTGCCAGCAGCTCCAGGGCTCCTGCAACTAATGAAAAACTGTTTTTT,CASSSRAPATNEKLFF,NA,NA,TRBJ1-4,TRBV7-9
TGTGCCAGTAGTCGGACAGGGACCTATGGCTACACCTTC,CASSRTGTYGYTF,TRBD1,once,TRBJ1-2,TRBV19
TGTGCCAGTAGTATAGAAGGGACGGCTGAAGCTTTCTTT,CASSIEGTAEAFF,NA,NA,TRBJ1-1,TRBV19
TGTGCCAGCAGTACCCCCGGACAGGGTGCAGCTTTCTTT,CASSTPGQGAAFF,TRBD1,NA,TRBJ1-1,TRBV27
TGCGCCAGCAGCCATGGGCCCCCGAGGGCCCTTAATTCACCCCTCCACTTT,CASSHGPPRALNSPLHF,NA,NA,TRBJ1-6,TRBV4-1
TGTGCCAGCAGTGGGGACAGGAATCAGCCCCAGCATTTT,CASSGDRNQPQHF,TRBD1,NA,TRBJ1-5,TRBV6-5
TGCGCCAGCAGCTTGGAGGCAGGGGATCCCTATGGCTACACCTTC,CASSLEAGDPYGYTF,NA,NA,TRBJ1-2,TRBV5-1
TGCAGCGTAAAGCGGGGACAGGGGCCTGAAGCTTTCTTT,CSVKRGQGPEAFF,TRBD1,few,TRBJ1-1,TRBV29-1
TGTGCCAGCAGCTTGCGCGGGGGGAACACCGGGGAGCTGTTTTTT,CASSLRGGNTGELFF,TRBD2,NA,TRBJ2-2,TRBV5-4
TGTGCCAGCAGTGTCCTTGACACTGAAGCTTTCTTT,CASSVLDTEAFF,NA,once,TRBJ1-1,TRBV25-1
TGTGCCAGCAGCCGGAGCACCGGCTCAGAAGCTTTCTTT,CASSRSTGSEAFF,NA,NA,TRBJ1-1,TRBV7-9
TGTGCCAGTAGGGAAGGAGGTCGCCTAAGGGGGGGCACTGAAGCTTTCTTT,CASREGGRLRGGTEAFF,NA,NA,TRBJ1-1,TRBV19
TGTGCCAGCAGCCACAACACTGAAGCTTTCTTT,CASSHNTEAFF,NA,NA,TRBJ1-1,TRBV13
TGTGCCAGCAGCTTATTTGGACAGGGACTTAGCAATCAGCCCCAGCATTTT,CASSLFGQGLSNQPQHF,TRBD1,NA,TRBJ1-5,TRBV7-2
TGTGCTAGCACCCCCCTTAGCGAGACCCAGTACTTC,CASTPLSETQYF,NA,NA,TRBJ2-5,TRBV7-7
TGCGCCAGCAGCCCTCTTGTAGGGGGTTACGAGCAGTACTTC,CASSPLVGGYEQYF,NA,NA,TRBJ2-7,TRBV5-1